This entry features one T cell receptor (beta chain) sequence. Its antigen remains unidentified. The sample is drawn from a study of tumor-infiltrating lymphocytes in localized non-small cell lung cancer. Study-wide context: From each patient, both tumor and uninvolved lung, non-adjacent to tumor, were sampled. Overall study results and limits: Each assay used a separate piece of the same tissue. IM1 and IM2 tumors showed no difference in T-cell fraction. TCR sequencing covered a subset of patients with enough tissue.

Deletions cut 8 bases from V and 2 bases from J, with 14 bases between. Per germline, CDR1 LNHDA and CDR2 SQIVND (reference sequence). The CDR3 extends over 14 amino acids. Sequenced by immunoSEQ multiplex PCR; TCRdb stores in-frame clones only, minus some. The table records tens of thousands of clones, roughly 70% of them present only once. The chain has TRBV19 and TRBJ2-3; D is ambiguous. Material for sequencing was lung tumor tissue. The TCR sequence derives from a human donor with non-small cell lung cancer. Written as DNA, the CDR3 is TGTGCCAGTCGTGGTGGCGGCCACACAGATACGCAGTATTTT. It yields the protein CASRGGGHTDTQYF.